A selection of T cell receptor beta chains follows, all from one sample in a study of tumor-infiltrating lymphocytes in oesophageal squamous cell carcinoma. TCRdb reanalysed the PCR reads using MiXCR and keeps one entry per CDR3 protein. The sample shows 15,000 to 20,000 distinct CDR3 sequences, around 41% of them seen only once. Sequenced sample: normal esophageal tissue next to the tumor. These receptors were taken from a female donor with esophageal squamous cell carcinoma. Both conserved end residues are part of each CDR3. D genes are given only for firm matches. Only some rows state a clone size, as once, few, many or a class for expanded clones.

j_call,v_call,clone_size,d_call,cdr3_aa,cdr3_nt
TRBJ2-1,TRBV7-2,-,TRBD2,CASSFGLAGGGEQFF,TGTGCCAGCAGCTTTGGACTAGCGGGAGGGGGTGAGCAGTTCTTC
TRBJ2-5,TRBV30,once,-,CAWIQEGRETQYF,TGTGCCTGGATTCAAGAGGGCAGGGAGACCCAGTACTTC
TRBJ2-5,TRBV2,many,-,CASSENRETQYF,TGTGCCAGCAGTGAGAATAGGGAGACCCAGTACTTC
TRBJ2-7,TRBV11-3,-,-,CAKLGHNSYEQYF,TGTGCCAAGTTAGGGCACAATTCCTACGAGCAGTACTTC
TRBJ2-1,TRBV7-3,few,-,CASSLRASKGWDEQFF,TGTGCCAGCAGCTTAAGAGCTAGCAAGGGTTGGGATGAGCAGTTCTTC
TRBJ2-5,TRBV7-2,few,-,CASSLGGLETQYF,TGTGCCAGCAGCTTAGGAGGGTTGGAGACCCAGTACTTC
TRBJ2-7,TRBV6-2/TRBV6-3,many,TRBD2,CASSYHPSGNVYEQYF,TGTGCCAGCAGTTACCATCCTAGCGGGAATGTCTACGAGCAGTACTTC
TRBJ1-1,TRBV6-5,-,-,CASSEGRGNTEAFF,TGTGCCAGCAGTGAAGGGCGGGGTAACACTGAAGCTTTCTTT
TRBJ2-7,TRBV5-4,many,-,CASSQTGYEQYF,TGTGCCAGCAGCCAAACAGGGTACGAGCAGTACTTC
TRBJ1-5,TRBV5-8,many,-,CASSLGQFPNQPQHF,TGTGCCAGCAGCTTGGGACAGTTTCCCAATCAGCCCCAGCATTTT
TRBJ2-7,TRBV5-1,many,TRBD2,CASSWGLAVATYEQYF,TGCGCCAGCAGCTGGGGACTAGCGGTTGCTACCTACGAGCAGTACTTC
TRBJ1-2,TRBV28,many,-,CASSSSMNYRVPHYGYTF,TGTGCCAGCAGTTCAAGCATGAATTACAGGGTCCCCCACTATGGCTACACCTTC
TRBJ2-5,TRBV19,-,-,CASSIVWSKETQYF,TGTGCCAGTAGTATAGTTTGGAGCAAAGAGACCCAGTACTTC
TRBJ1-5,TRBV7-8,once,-,CASSPRVGQPQHF,TGTGCCAGCAGCCCAAGGGTGGGTCAGCCCCAGCATTTT
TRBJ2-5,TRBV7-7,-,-,CASSPQGGLETQYF,TGTGCCAGCAGCCCCCAGGGGGGTTTAGAGACCCAGTACTTC
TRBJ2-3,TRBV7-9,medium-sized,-,CASSLAGGADTQYF,TGTGCCAGCAGCTTAGCGGGCGGGGCAGATACGCAGTATTTT
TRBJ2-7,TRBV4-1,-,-,CASSQGSPYEQYF,TGCGCCAGCAGCCAAGGCAGCCCCTACGAGCAGTACTTC
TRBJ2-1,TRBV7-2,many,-,CASSPRHLRPFSDNNEQFF,TGTGCCAGCAGCCCCCGGCACCTCCGGCCCTTTAGCGACAACAATGAGCAGTTCTTC
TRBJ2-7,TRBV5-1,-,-,CASSLEITTTYEQYF,TGCGCCAGCAGCTTGGAGATCACTACCACCTACGAGCAGTACTTC
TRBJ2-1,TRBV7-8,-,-,CASPFLRSYNEQFF,TGTGCCAGCCCTTTTTTGCGCTCCTACAATGAGCAGTTCTTC
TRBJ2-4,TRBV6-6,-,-,CASSYSKRGDIQYF,TGTGCCAGCAGTTACTCGAAAAGGGGTGACATTCAGTACTTC
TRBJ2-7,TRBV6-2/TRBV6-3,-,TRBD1,CASSYGPGGERYEQYF,TGTGCCAGCAGTTACGGTCCAGGGGGCGAAAGGTACGAGCAGTACTTC
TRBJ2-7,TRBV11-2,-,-,CASSLDSSEQYF,TGTGCCAGCAGCTTAGATTCTAGTGAGCAGTACTTC
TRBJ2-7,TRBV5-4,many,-,CASSLVLGDYEQYF,TGTGCCAGCAGCTTGGTATTGGGTGACTACGAGCAGTACTTC
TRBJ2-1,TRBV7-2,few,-,CASSFLISVNEQFF,TGTGCCAGCAGCTTTTTGATTAGCGTCAATGAGCAGTTCTTC
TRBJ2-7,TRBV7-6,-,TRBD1,CASSLDTGTGGGEQYF,TGTGCCAGCAGCTTAGATACCGGGACAGGGGGCGGCGAGCAGTACTTC
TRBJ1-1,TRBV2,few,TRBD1,CASFRRQGSTEAFF,TGTGCCAGCTTCCGCCGACAGGGCAGCACTGAAGCTTTCTTT
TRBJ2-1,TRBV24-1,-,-,CATSDSTPGRYYNEQFF,TGTGCCACCAGTGATAGTACGCCGGGACGTTACTACAATGAGCAGTTCTTC
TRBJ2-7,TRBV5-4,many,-,CASSPGGKHYEQYF,TGTGCCAGCAGCCCGGGGGGCAAGCACTACGAGCAGTACTTC
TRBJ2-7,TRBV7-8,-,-,CASSIDASGEQYF,TGTGCCAGCAGCATCGATGCCTCGGGTGAGCAGTACTTC
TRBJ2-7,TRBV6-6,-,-,CASSYFAGLTQRAYEQYF,TGTGCCAGCAGTTATTTCGCGGGATTGACCCAGAGGGCCTACGAGCAGTACTTC
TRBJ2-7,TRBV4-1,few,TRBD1,CASSQVQQGIYEQYF,TGCGCCAGCAGCCAAGTCCAACAGGGGATCTACGAGCAGTACTTC
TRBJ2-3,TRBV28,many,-,CASSPPGDTQYF,TGTGCCAGCAGCCCCCCTGGGGATACGCAGTATTTT
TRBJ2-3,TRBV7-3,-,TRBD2,CASSLRPSGGTDTQYF,TGTGCCAGCAGCTTAAGGCCTAGCGGGGGCACAGATACGCAGTATTTT
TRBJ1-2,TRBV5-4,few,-,CASSLDGGYGYTF,TGTGCCAGCAGCTTGGATGGGGGCTATGGCTACACCTTC
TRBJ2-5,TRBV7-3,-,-,CASSSVAEETQYF,TGTGCCAGCAGCTCAGTAGCAGAAGAGACCCAGTACTTC
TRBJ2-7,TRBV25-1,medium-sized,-,CASSESEGKGYEQYF,TGTGCCAGCAGTGAGTCCGAGGGGAAAGGGTACGAGCAGTACTTC
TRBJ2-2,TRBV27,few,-,CASSLAQAGRELFF,TGTGCCAGCAGTTTAGCACAGGCCGGCCGGGAGCTGTTTTTT
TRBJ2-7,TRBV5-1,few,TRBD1,CASAKDRTGYEQYF,TGCGCCAGCGCCAAGGACAGGACCGGGTACGAGCAGTACTTC
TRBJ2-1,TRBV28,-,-,CASSKAGSSYNEQFF,TGTGCCAGCAGTAAAGCGGGTAGCTCCTACAATGAGCAGTTCTTC
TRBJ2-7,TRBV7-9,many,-,CASSLVGEGISDEQYF,TGTGCCAGCAGCTTAGTGGGTGAGGGCATCTCTGACGAGCAGTACTTC
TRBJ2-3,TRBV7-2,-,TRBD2,CASSQQASGDFTDTQYF,TGTGCCAGCAGCCAACAGGCTAGCGGAGATTTTACAGATACGCAGTATTTT
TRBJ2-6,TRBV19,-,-,CASSTGDGANVLTF,TGTGCCAGTAGTACAGGGGATGGGGCCAACGTCCTGACTTTC
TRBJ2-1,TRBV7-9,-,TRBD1,CASSLGTAYNEQFF,TGTGCCAGCAGCTTGGGGACAGCGTACAATGAGCAGTTCTTC
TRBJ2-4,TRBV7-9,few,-,CASSPRLNIQYF,TGTGCCAGCAGCCCGCGGTTAAACATTCAGTACTTC
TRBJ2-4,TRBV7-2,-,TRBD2,CASSLGGAGDIQYF,TGTGCCAGCAGCTTAGGTGGCGCGGGGGACATTCAGTACTTC
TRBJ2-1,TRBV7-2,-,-,CASSLERTYPPYNEQFF,TGTGCCAGCAGCTTGGAAAGGACTTACCCGCCCTACAATGAGCAGTTCTTC
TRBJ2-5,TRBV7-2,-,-,CASSLRTPGKTQYF,TGTGCCAGCAGCTTGCGGACTCCCGGAAAGACCCAGTACTTC
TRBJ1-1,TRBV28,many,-,CASGVAGARGTEAFF,TGTGCCAGCGGAGTTGCCGGGGCTCGGGGGACTGAAGCTTTCTTT
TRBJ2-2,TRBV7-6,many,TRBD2,CASSLAASGNTGELFF,TGTGCCAGCAGCTTAGCGGCTAGCGGGAACACCGGGGAGCTGTTTTTT
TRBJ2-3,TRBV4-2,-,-,CVSSPRGGQAYEQYF,TGTGTCAGCAGCCCGAGAGGGGGACAAGCCTACGAGCAGTACTTT
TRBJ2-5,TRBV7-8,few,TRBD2,CASSARLAGGRETQYF,TGTGCCAGCAGCGCCCGACTAGCGGGGGGGCGAGAGACCCAGTACTTC
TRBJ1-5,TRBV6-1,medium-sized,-,CASSEAGNNQPQHF,TGTGCCAGCAGTGAAGCGGGAAACAATCAGCCCCAGCATTTT
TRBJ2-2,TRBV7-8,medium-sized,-,CASSLTTGELFF,TGTGCCAGCAGCTTGACAACCGGGGAGCTGTTTTTT
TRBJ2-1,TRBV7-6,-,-,CASSKDRFF,TGTGCCAGCAGCAAGGACAGGTTCTTC